The 12 T cell receptor beta chains below come from one sample, sequenced in a study of cytomegalovirus exposure and HLA in healthy donors. Primers included in the PCR were 60 Vbeta and 13 Jbeta primers. The protocol was immunoSEQ multiplex PCR, while the TCRdb copy is restricted to in-frame clones and leaves out a portion. This table has around 120,000 clones, approximately 80% appearing once. The specimen was PBMCs. These receptors were taken from a female donor in good health and CMV-seropositive.

The J gene is TRBJ2-1, the V gene TRBV15; weak D call: TRBD2 (6 bases). CDR1 is LNHNV, CDR2 YYDKDF, per germline (reference sequence). The length of the CDR3 is 13 residues. Trimming took 6 bases from V and 8 from J, leaving 14 bases between them. The CDR3 nucleotides read TGTGCCACCAGGAGTCGGAGGGTAGATGAGCAGTTCTTC. Amino acid sequence: CATRSRRVDEQFF.

The CDR3 loop is CAMSRTGLSGYTF. The CDR3 bases are TGTGCCATGAGTAGGACAGGCTTGAGTGGCTACACCTTC. The chain carries TRBV2 and TRBJ1-2, with 7 bases fitting TRBD1. The germline V gene encodes CDR1 SNHLY and CDR2 FYNNEI. After removal of 10 bases from V and 7 bases from J, the junction contained 12 bases not matched to a gene. The CDR3 spans 13 residues.

J is TRBJ1-4 and V is TRBV27, with D possibly being TRBD1 (6 bases). This CDR3 is 15 amino acids long. Germline V CDR1 and CDR2: MNHEY, SMNVEV (reference sequence). The V and J ends lost 2 bases and 8 bases respectively, with 15 bases between them. The CDR3 nucleotides are TGTGCCAGCAGTTTAAGAGGACTTGGGGGCGAAAAACTGTTTTTT. This sequence encodes CASSLRGLGGEKLFF.

The rearrangement joins TRBV5-1 to TRBJ1-1; the D is unclear. CDR1 and CDR2 (germline): SGHRS, YFSETQ. The ends were cut back, 6 bases at V and 5 bases at J, with 17 bases in the middle. The CDR3 loop spans 14 amino acids. This chain's CDR3 is CASTPSSGRTEAFF. The CDR3, as DNA: TGCGCCAGCACCCCATCCTCGGGGAGGACTGAAGCTTTCTTT.

The gene calls are TRBV19 and TRBJ1-6, with 7 bases identical to TRBD1. The CDR3 loop spans 16 amino acids. The J segment lost 8 bases and the V segment lost 7 bases, leaving 14 bases of the junction unmatched. The germline CDR1 and CDR2 sequences are LNHDA and SQIVND (reference sequence). DNA for the CDR3: TGTGCCAGTACCCACACCCGACAGGGCTTGGATTCACCCCTCCACTTT. This gives the protein CASTHTRQGLDSPLHF.

This chain joins TRBV6-5 and TRBJ1-2; TRBD1 agrees at 7 bases. J was trimmed by 2 bases and V by 6 bases; bases with no gene match: 9. Germline V gene lookup returns CDR1 MNHEY and CDR2 SVGAGI. This CDR3 region has 15 residues. CDR3 sequence reads: CASSERDSINYGYTF. As DNA, the CDR3 is TGTGCCAGCAGCGAACGGGACAGTATCAACTATGGCTACACCTTC.

The chain uses TRBV4-2 and TRBJ2-1, with 7 bases fitting TRBD1. J lost 5 bases, V lost 0 bases, and 7 bases had no gene match. The CDR3 loop spans 16 amino acids. Germline CDR1 is LGHNA and CDR2 is YNFKEQ. The CDR3 sequence is CASSQDGDSRNNEQFF. The DNA of the CDR3 is TGTGCCAGCAGCCAAGATGGGGACAGCAGAAACAATGAGCAGTTCTTC.

This chain joins TRBV6-5 and TRBJ1-1; 8 positions match TRBD1. Trimming at V came to 6 bases and at J to 2 bases, leaving 2 bases not matched to a gene. The CDR3 consists of 13 residues. The germline V gene has CDR1 MNHEY and CDR2 SVGAGI. The CDR3 loop reads CASRGQVNTEAFF. The DNA of the CDR3 is TGTGCCAGCAGGGGACAGGTTAACACTGAAGCTTTCTTT.

This clone was seen a few times. This chain connects TRBV7-9 to TRBJ2-1, with D possibly TRBD1 on 5 matching bases. The length of the CDR3 is 15 residues. V dropped 0 bases and J dropped 0 bases, with 6 bases sitting between them. Germline V gene sequence: CDR1 SEHNR, CDR2 FQNEAQ (reference sequence). In DNA form, the CDR3 reads TGTGCCAGCAGCTTAGCCAGGGACTCCTACAATGAGCAGTTCTTC. Its translation is CASSLARDSYNEQFF.

This clone came up a few times. The rearrangement joins TRBV6-5 to TRBJ2-1; weak D call: TRBD2 (5 bases). Germline V CDR1 and CDR2: MNHEY, SVGAGI. V was trimmed by 7 bases and J by 9 bases, leaving 19 bases between them. The CDR3 covers 14 residues. The CDR3 spells CASNPGLGRIEQFF. CDR3 bases: TGTGCCAGCAACCCGGGATTAGGCAGGATTGAGCAGTTCTTC.

V and J are TRBV6-5 and TRBJ1-4; tentatively, D is TRBD1 (5 bases). Trimming cost V 6 bases and J 7 bases, with 18 bases left between them. The CDR3 loop spans 15 amino acids. CDR1 is MNHEY, CDR2 SVGAGI, per germline. The CDR3 DNA sequence: TGTGCCAGCAGGTCTATAGGGGCGCTTAGTGAAAAACTGTTTTTT. It codes for CASRSIGALSEKLFF.

The gene calls are TRBV19 and TRBJ1-4; TRBD1 matches at 7 bases. This CDR3 has 14 residues. J gave up 11 bases and V 4 bases, and 10 bases lay outside the gene matches. Germline CDR1 LNHDA, CDR2 SQIVND (reference sequence). Here the CDR3 DNA reads TGTGCCAGTAGTACGCGACAGGGTTCAGGCAAACTGTTTTTT. Its protein product is CASSTRQGSGKLFF.